The rows below give T cell receptor beta chains drawn from one sample of a study of spatial heterogeneity in lung cancer. TCRdb used MiXCR to reprocess the 5' RACE reads, holding one entry per CDR3 protein. Here the sample spans 40,000 to 45,000 distinct CDR3 sequences, roughly 13% being singletons. Source: PBMCs, taken at surgery. These receptors were obtained from a male donor with early-stage non-small cell lung cancer. The CDR3 runs from the conserved cysteine through the conserved F or W. The order of the fields is D gene, CDR3 length, J gene, clone size, V gene, CDR3 DNA, CDR3 protein. The D gene is left open where the match is weak. For some rows the clone size is stated as once, few or many, or as a class when expanded; others skip it.

d_gene: TRBD1; len: 12; j_gene: TRBJ1-1; abundance: -; v_gene: TRBV9; CDR3nt: TGTGCCAGCAGCGTCGGACAGGGTGCAGCTTTCTTT; CDR3aa: CASSVGQGAAFF
d_gene: -; len: 15; j_gene: TRBJ2-2; abundance: few; v_gene: TRBV4-2; CDR3nt: TGTGCCAGCAGCCAAGACAGGATGGACACCGGGGAGCTGTTTTTT; CDR3aa: CASSQDRMDTGELFF
d_gene: -; len: 16; j_gene: TRBJ2-3; abundance: -; v_gene: TRBV5-1; CDR3nt: TGCGCCAGCAGCCCCGAGGCCAGGGGCCATGTGGATACGCAGTATTTT; CDR3aa: CASSPEARGHVDTQYF
d_gene: -; len: 12; j_gene: TRBJ2-7; abundance: -; v_gene: TRBV10-3; CDR3nt: TGTGCCACCCAAGGGGGGGGGCACGAGCAGTACTTC; CDR3aa: CATQGGGHEQYF
d_gene: TRBD1; len: 12; j_gene: TRBJ1-1; abundance: many; v_gene: TRBV10-3; CDR3nt: TGTGCCACCAGCCAGGGGGGGACTGAAGCTTTCTTT; CDR3aa: CATSQGGTEAFF
d_gene: -; len: 13; j_gene: TRBJ1-1; abundance: few; v_gene: TRBV2; CDR3nt: TGTGCCAGCAGTGAAGCTGGGGAGGCTGAAGCTTTCTTT; CDR3aa: CASSEAGEAEAFF
d_gene: -; len: 14; j_gene: TRBJ1-4; abundance: few; v_gene: TRBV7-2; CDR3nt: TGTGCCAGCAGCTTAGGGTCCCCCAATGAAAAACTGTTTTTT; CDR3aa: CASSLGSPNEKLFF
d_gene: -; len: 15; j_gene: TRBJ1-4; abundance: many; v_gene: TRBV20-1; CDR3nt: TGCAGTGCTAGTAGCGGGGATGACGATAATGAAAAACTGTTTTTT; CDR3aa: CSASSGDDDNEKLFF
d_gene: TRBD1; len: 15; j_gene: TRBJ2-7; abundance: medium-sized; v_gene: TRBV12-3/TRBV12-4; CDR3nt: TGTGCCAGCAGTTTGGCGGGACAGGGGCACTACGAGCAGTACTTC; CDR3aa: CASSLAGQGHYEQYF
d_gene: -; len: 13; j_gene: TRBJ1-2; abundance: few; v_gene: TRBV2; CDR3nt: TGTGCCAGCAGTGTAGGGGAGACTTATGGCTACACCTTC; CDR3aa: CASSVGETYGYTF
d_gene: -; len: 16; j_gene: TRBJ2-1; abundance: many; v_gene: TRBV10-3; CDR3nt: TGTGCCATCAGTGAATGGGGGGGCCCAAGCGACAATGAGCAGTTCTTC; CDR3aa: CAISEWGGPSDNEQFF
d_gene: TRBD2; len: 16; j_gene: TRBJ2-1; abundance: -; v_gene: TRBV5-1; CDR3nt: TGCGCCAGCAGCTTGGCCGGGACTAGCGGGAGTAATGAGCAGTTCTTC; CDR3aa: CASSLAGTSGSNEQFF
d_gene: TRBD2; len: 15; j_gene: TRBJ2-3; abundance: -; v_gene: TRBV18; CDR3nt: TGTGCCAGCTCCCAAGGACTAGCGGCCACAGATACGCAGTATTTT; CDR3aa: CASSQGLAATDTQYF
d_gene: -; len: 16; j_gene: TRBJ1-3; abundance: many; v_gene: TRBV28; CDR3nt: TGTGCCAGCAACTCCCTAGGGGATTGGACTGGAAACACCATATATTTT; CDR3aa: CASNSLGDWTGNTIYF
d_gene: TRBD1; len: 15; j_gene: TRBJ2-3; abundance: few; v_gene: TRBV7-9; CDR3nt: TGTGCCAGCAGCATCCCGGGACAGGGCACAGATACGCAGTATTTT; CDR3aa: CASSIPGQGTDTQYF
d_gene: -; len: 13; j_gene: TRBJ1-1; abundance: few; v_gene: TRBV2; CDR3nt: TGTGCCAGCAGTGGGGGGCCGGGAACTGAAGCTTTCTTT; CDR3aa: CASSGGPGTEAFF
d_gene: -; len: 12; j_gene: TRBJ1-6; abundance: -; v_gene: TRBV2; CDR3nt: TGTGCCAGCAGGGAGAGAAATTCACCCCTCCACTTT; CDR3aa: CASRERNSPLHF
d_gene: -; len: 12; j_gene: TRBJ1-1; abundance: few; v_gene: TRBV27; CDR3nt: TGTGCCAGCAGTTCCCGGAACACTGAAGCTTTCTTT; CDR3aa: CASSSRNTEAFF
d_gene: -; len: 14; j_gene: TRBJ1-1; abundance: -; v_gene: TRBV5-1; CDR3nt: TGCGCCAGCAGTCGATCCCAGGGAGTCAATGAAGCTTTCTTT; CDR3aa: CASSRSQGVNEAFF
d_gene: -; len: 13; j_gene: TRBJ2-2; abundance: few; v_gene: TRBV5-1; CDR3nt: TGCGCCAGCAGCCGTGAGTTGTCCGGGGAGCTGTTTTTT; CDR3aa: CASSRELSGELFF
d_gene: TRBD1; len: 16; j_gene: TRBJ1-1; abundance: few; v_gene: TRBV18; CDR3nt: TGTGCCAGCTCACCCCGGACAGGGGAATTGGACACTGAAGCTTTCTTT; CDR3aa: CASSPRTGELDTEAFF
d_gene: TRBD2; len: 14; j_gene: TRBJ2-1; abundance: many; v_gene: TRBV19; CDR3nt: TGTGCCAGTAACGCCCTAGCGGCCCCCGATGAGCAGTTCTTC; CDR3aa: CASNALAAPDEQFF
d_gene: TRBD1; len: 14; j_gene: TRBJ2-3; abundance: -; v_gene: TRBV20-1; CDR3nt: TGCAGTGCTCTGAGGGGACAGCGCACAGATACGCAGTATTTT; CDR3aa: CSALRGQRTDTQYF
d_gene: -; len: 12; j_gene: TRBJ1-2; abundance: few; v_gene: TRBV7-9; CDR3nt: TGTGCCAGCAGCTTAGGGGTCGCTGGCTACACCTTC; CDR3aa: CASSLGVAGYTF
d_gene: -; len: 14; j_gene: TRBJ1-1; abundance: -; v_gene: TRBV5-1; CDR3nt: TGCGCCAGCAGCCCACTAGTCATGAACACTGAAGCTTTCTTT; CDR3aa: CASSPLVMNTEAFF
d_gene: TRBD1; len: 13; j_gene: TRBJ1-6; abundance: -; v_gene: TRBV10-3; CDR3nt: TGTGCCATCAGCCCGACAGGGGATTCACCCCTCCACTTT; CDR3aa: CAISPTGDSPLHF
d_gene: -; len: 13; j_gene: TRBJ1-2; abundance: -; v_gene: TRBV29-1; CDR3nt: TGCAGCGTTGAGAAGACAGCCCTCTATGGCTACACCTTC; CDR3aa: CSVEKTALYGYTF
d_gene: -; len: 16; j_gene: TRBJ2-7; abundance: few; v_gene: TRBV4-3; CDR3nt: TGCGCCAGCAGCCAAGTCAAAGGCGAGGGCTCCTACGAGCAGTACTTC; CDR3aa: CASSQVKGEGSYEQYF
d_gene: -; len: 16; j_gene: TRBJ2-7; abundance: -; v_gene: TRBV5-1; CDR3nt: TGCGCCAGCAGCTTGGATACAGGACCCTACTCCTACGAGCAGTACTTC; CDR3aa: CASSLDTGPYSYEQYF
d_gene: -; len: 17; j_gene: TRBJ1-2; abundance: -; v_gene: TRBV27; CDR3nt: TGTGCCAGCAGTTCATCCACAGGCTCGGTCGGGATTTATGGCTACACCTTC; CDR3aa: CASSSSTGSVGIYGYTF
d_gene: TRBD2; len: 15; j_gene: TRBJ2-1; abundance: few; v_gene: TRBV20-1; CDR3nt: TGCAGTGCTACAAAGAGCGGGACCCCGTTCGATGAGCAGTTCTTC; CDR3aa: CSATKSGTPFDEQFF
d_gene: -; len: 13; j_gene: TRBJ1-2; abundance: few; v_gene: TRBV5-1; CDR3nt: TGCGCCAGCAGCTACGGACGAACCTATGGCTACACCTTC; CDR3aa: CASSYGRTYGYTF
d_gene: -; len: 14; j_gene: TRBJ1-4; abundance: many; v_gene: TRBV2; CDR3nt: TGTGCCAGCAGCTACAGGGCCGGACGTGAAAAACTGTTTTTT; CDR3aa: CASSYRAGREKLFF
d_gene: -; len: 13; j_gene: TRBJ2-1; abundance: many; v_gene: TRBV3-1; CDR3nt: TGTGCCAGCAGCCAAGTCCTGGGTCCTGAGCAGTTCTTC; CDR3aa: CASSQVLGPEQFF
d_gene: TRBD2; len: 14; j_gene: TRBJ2-5; abundance: many; v_gene: TRBV5-6; CDR3nt: TGTGCCAGCAGCTTGAGCGGGAGAGGTGAGACCCAGTACTTC; CDR3aa: CASSLSGRGETQYF
d_gene: TRBD1; len: 15; j_gene: TRBJ2-7; abundance: few; v_gene: TRBV20-1; CDR3nt: TGCAGTGCTGATGCAAGACAGGGGGTGGCCTACGAGCAGTACTTC; CDR3aa: CSADARQGVAYEQYF
d_gene: TRBD1; len: 15; j_gene: TRBJ1-2; abundance: many; v_gene: TRBV28; CDR3nt: TGTGCCAGCAGTTTATTGGGACAGGGGGCCTATGGCTACACCTTC; CDR3aa: CASSLLGQGAYGYTF
d_gene: -; len: 15; j_gene: TRBJ1-4; abundance: -; v_gene: TRBV20-1; CDR3nt: TGCAGTGCTAGAGATCAACGGGGGTCTAATGAAAAACTGTTTTTT; CDR3aa: CSARDQRGSNEKLFF
d_gene: -; len: 15; j_gene: TRBJ2-7; abundance: few; v_gene: TRBV5-8; CDR3nt: TGTGCCAGCAGCTTGGGACAGGTGGACTCCTACGAGCAGTACTTC; CDR3aa: CASSLGQVDSYEQYF
d_gene: -; len: 15; j_gene: TRBJ2-7; abundance: many; v_gene: TRBV7-9; CDR3nt: TGTGCCAGCAGCTTAGTTGCGGAAATCCGGTACGAGCAGTACTTC; CDR3aa: CASSLVAEIRYEQYF
d_gene: -; len: 14; j_gene: TRBJ2-7; abundance: -; v_gene: TRBV7-2; CDR3nt: TGTGCCAGCAGCTTAGCTCCGGACTCCTACGAGCAGTACTTC; CDR3aa: CASSLAPDSYEQYF
d_gene: -; len: 14; j_gene: TRBJ1-1; abundance: -; v_gene: TRBV7-9; CDR3nt: TGTGCCAGCAGTCCCTGGGCATTGAACACTGAAGCTTTCTTT; CDR3aa: CASSPWALNTEAFF
d_gene: -; len: 13; j_gene: TRBJ1-1; abundance: -; v_gene: TRBV9; CDR3nt: TGTGCCAGCAGCGTAGGGGAAAACACTGAAGCTTTCTTT; CDR3aa: CASSVGENTEAFF